The 7 T cell receptor beta chains listed next were all sequenced from one sample in a study of cytomegalovirus exposure and HLA in healthy donors. PCR was performed using 60 Vbeta and 13 Jbeta primers. Method: immunoSEQ multiplex PCR; TCRdb's copy keeps in-frame clones and lacks some. The sample shows about 96,000 clones, approximately 72% of them seen only once. Sequences were obtained from PBMCs. These receptors were taken from a woman in her 70s in good health and CMV-seropositive.

V and J are TRBV28 and TRBJ1-4; 7 bases match TRBD1. After removal of 7 bases from V and 1 base from J, the junction contained 3 bases not matched to a gene. This CDR3 spans 14 amino acids. Germline V lookup: CDR1 MDHEN, CDR2 SYDVKM. CDR3 nucleotides: TGTGCCAGCAAAGGGGGCGGAACTAATGAAAAACTGTTTTTT. Translation gives CASKGGGTNEKLFF.

The chain has TRBV30 and TRBJ1-5; 8 nucleotides match TRBD1. The trim removed 3 bases at V and 4 bases at J, leaving 17 bases unmatched. Germline values: CDR1 GTSNPN, CDR2 SVGIG (reference sequence). There are 18 residues in the CDR3. The CDR3 sequence is CAWSGRDRIRSSNQPQHF. The CDR3 bases are TGTGCCTGGAGCGGTCGGGACAGGATCCGTAGTAGTAATCAGCCCCAGCATTTT.

This chain joins TRBV11-2 and TRBJ2-7; 7 bases map to TRBD2. The CDR3 contains 14 residues. Trimming removed 4 bases from V and 2 bases from J; junction bases left unmatched: 5. CDR1 is SGHAT, CDR2 FQNNGV, per germline. The DNA of the CDR3 is TGTGCCAGCAGCTCGGGAGCGGGGCCCTACGAGCAGTACTTC. Protein: CASSSGAGPYEQYF.

The V gene is TRBV2, the J gene TRBJ1-1; tentative D call: TRBD1 (6 bases). Germline-derived CDR1 and CDR2 are SNHLY and FYNNEI. The CDR3 is made up of 14 amino acids. Trimming removed 7 bases at V and 5 bases at J, with 17 bases between. In DNA, the CDR3 is TGTGCCAGCAAATCGACAGGATTGCCGACTGAAGCTTTCTTT. This gives the protein CASKSTGLPTEAFF. Using reference TRBV2 and TRBJ1-1 for the parts outside the CDR3, the full variable domain is EPEVTQTPSHQVTQMGQEVILRCVPISNHLYFYWYRQILGQKVEFLVSFYNNEISEKSEIFDDQFSVERPDGSNFTLKIRSTKLEDSAMYFCASKSTGLPTEAFFGQGTRLTVV.

The chain employs TRBV2 and TRBJ2-3, with TRBD2 identical over 7 bases. The CDR3 consists of 14 residues. The trim removed 6 bases at V and 6 bases at J, leaving 9 bases unmatched. Germline V gene data show CDR1 as SNHLY and CDR2 as FYNNEI. CDR3 sequence: CASRRNGGTDTQYF. The CDR3, as DNA: TGTGCCAGCAGACGAAACGGGGGGACCGATACGCAGTATTTT.

The V gene is TRBV7-2, the J gene TRBJ2-2; the match to TRBD1 covers 8 bases. Unmatched junction bases numbered 5, after V lost 2 bases and J lost 9 bases. The germline CDR1 and CDR2 sequences are SGHTA and FQGNSA. The CDR3 is 14 residues long. CDR3 loop: CASSLYPGGRELFF. In DNA form, the CDR3 reads TGTGCCAGCAGCTTATATCCAGGGGGCCGGGAGCTGTTTTTT.

This chain links TRBV6-6 with TRBJ1-5, with 9 bases identical to TRBD1. The CDR3 extends over 15 amino acids. The V segment lost 4 bases and the J segment 4 bases; nucleotides outside the gene matches: 5. Germline CDR1 and CDR2: MNHNY and SVGAGI (reference sequence). CDR3 region: CASSLPTGGNQPQHF. In nucleotides, the CDR3 is TGTGCCAGCAGTTTACCGACAGGGGGTAATCAGCCCCAGCATTTT.